A selection of T cell receptor beta chains follows, all from one sample in a study of T cell responses to AZD1222 COVID-19 vaccine. Some clones are missing from TCRdb's copy, which holds only in-frame ones; the method was immunoSEQ multiplex PCR. Counted here are some 130,000 clones, about 90% occurring once; the ten biggest clones make up more than 3%. Sequencing was performed on peripheral blood, taken 28 days after the second AZD1222 dose. The receptors were sampled from an adult who received the AZD1222 COVID-19 vaccine. The CDR3 runs from the conserved cysteine through the conserved F or W. Where a row states a size, it is once, few, many or the class of an expanded clone; other rows omit it.

j_gene: TRBJ2-2; abundance: NA; v_gene: TRBV10-1; CDR3aa: CASSDRTTGELFF
j_gene: TRBJ1-3; abundance: NA; v_gene: TRBV7-2; CDR3aa: CASSSVGAGNTIYF
j_gene: TRBJ1-1; abundance: NA; v_gene: TRBV6-5; CDR3aa: CASSYPRGEAFF
j_gene: TRBJ2-3; abundance: once; v_gene: TRBV2; CDR3aa: CASKNWDYRTDTQYF
j_gene: TRBJ1-1; abundance: NA; v_gene: TRBV19; CDR3aa: CASSIGNSNTEAFF
j_gene: TRBJ1-4; abundance: NA; v_gene: TRBV2; CDR3aa: CASRGDSQRWEKLFF
j_gene: TRBJ1-1; abundance: once; v_gene: TRBV9; CDR3aa: CASSVGVLTEAFF
j_gene: TRBJ1-1; abundance: NA; v_gene: TRBV5-1; CDR3aa: CASSLRGQLNTEAFF
j_gene: TRBJ1-6; abundance: NA; v_gene: TRBV7-8; CDR3aa: CASSLDLQGVRSPLHF
j_gene: TRBJ2-1; abundance: NA; v_gene: TRBV9; CDR3aa: CASSVEVGLAGEQFF
j_gene: TRBJ1-4; abundance: NA; v_gene: TRBV19; CDR3aa: CASSPPDRNEKLFF
j_gene: TRBJ2-4; abundance: few; v_gene: TRBV7-2; CDR3aa: CASRDWGSKNIQYF
j_gene: TRBJ2-4; abundance: NA; v_gene: TRBV19; CDR3aa: CASSPGRENIQYF
j_gene: TRBJ1-1; abundance: NA; v_gene: TRBV29-1; CDR3aa: CSVVKGSGNTEAFF
j_gene: TRBJ1-6; abundance: NA; v_gene: TRBV11-2; CDR3aa: CASSFGTVNSPLHF
j_gene: TRBJ2-7; abundance: NA; v_gene: TRBV5-1; CDR3aa: CASSLAVGLTSYEQYF
j_gene: TRBJ2-5; abundance: NA; v_gene: TRBV4-1; CDR3aa: CASSQAGRGWYQETQYF
j_gene: TRBJ1-6; abundance: NA; v_gene: TRBV12-3/TRBV12-4; CDR3aa: CASSPRGGSPLHF
j_gene: TRBJ1-1; abundance: NA; v_gene: TRBV10-2; CDR3aa: CASSESWTGGNTEAFF
j_gene: TRBJ1-2; abundance: NA; v_gene: TRBV30; CDR3aa: CAWSVLPLMGGYTF
j_gene: TRBJ1-5; abundance: NA; v_gene: TRBV28; CDR3aa: CASSLVNQPQHF
j_gene: TRBJ1-1; abundance: NA; v_gene: TRBV10-3; CDR3aa: CAIHQPGGTEAFF
j_gene: TRBJ1-5; abundance: NA; v_gene: TRBV27; CDR3aa: CASSPYGTGKLYQPQHF
j_gene: TRBJ2-1; abundance: NA; v_gene: TRBV24-1; CDR3aa: CATSDNGGLSYNEQFF
j_gene: TRBJ2-7; abundance: NA; v_gene: TRBV27; CDR3aa: CASSFSGNLYEQYF
j_gene: TRBJ1-2; abundance: NA; v_gene: TRBV6-2/TRBV6-3; CDR3aa: CASSRIAGTERYGYTF
j_gene: TRBJ1-4; abundance: NA; v_gene: TRBV25-1; CDR3aa: CASSDSQGIEKLFF
j_gene: TRBJ2-1; abundance: NA; v_gene: TRBV7-6; CDR3aa: CASSGSNEQFF
j_gene: TRBJ2-1; abundance: NA; v_gene: TRBV5-1; CDR3aa: CASSRLGQAVYNEQFF
j_gene: TRBJ2-7; abundance: NA; v_gene: TRBV19; CDR3aa: CASSMSGYGTTFYEQYF
j_gene: TRBJ1-2; abundance: NA; v_gene: TRBV6-6; CDR3aa: CASSGDTGYTF
j_gene: TRBJ1-1; abundance: NA; v_gene: TRBV2; CDR3aa: CASGVWNTEAFF
j_gene: TRBJ1-4; abundance: NA; v_gene: TRBV3-1/TRBV3-2; CDR3aa: CASSQGVAGTGFEKLFF
j_gene: TRBJ2-2; abundance: NA; v_gene: TRBV18; CDR3aa: CASSPPAGPGELFF
j_gene: TRBJ1-2; abundance: NA; v_gene: TRBV27; CDR3aa: CASSLAGGPMSNYGYTF
j_gene: TRBJ2-7; abundance: NA; v_gene: TRBV6-5; CDR3aa: CASSYSNRQSYEQYF
j_gene: TRBJ2-5; abundance: NA; v_gene: TRBV11-3; CDR3aa: CASKTSGQETQYF
j_gene: TRBJ2-7; abundance: once; v_gene: TRBV15; CDR3aa: CATSREGAGGGYEQYF
j_gene: TRBJ1-4; abundance: NA; v_gene: TRBV6-6; CDR3aa: CASSYSREASEKLFF